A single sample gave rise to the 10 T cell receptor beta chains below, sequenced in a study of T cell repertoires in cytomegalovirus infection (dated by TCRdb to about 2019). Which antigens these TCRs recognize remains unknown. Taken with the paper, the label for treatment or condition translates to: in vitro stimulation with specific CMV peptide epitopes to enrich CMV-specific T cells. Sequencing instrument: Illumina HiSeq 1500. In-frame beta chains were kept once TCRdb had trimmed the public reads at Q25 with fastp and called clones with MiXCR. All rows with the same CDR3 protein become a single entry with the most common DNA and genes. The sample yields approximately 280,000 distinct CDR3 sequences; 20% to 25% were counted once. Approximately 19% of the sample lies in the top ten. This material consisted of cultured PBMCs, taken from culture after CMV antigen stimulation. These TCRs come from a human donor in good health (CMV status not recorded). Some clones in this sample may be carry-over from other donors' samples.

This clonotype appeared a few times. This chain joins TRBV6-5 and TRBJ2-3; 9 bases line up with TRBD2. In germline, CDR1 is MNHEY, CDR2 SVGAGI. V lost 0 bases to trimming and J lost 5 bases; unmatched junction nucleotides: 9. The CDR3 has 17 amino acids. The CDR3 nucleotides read TGTGCCAGCAGTTACTCGCTAGCGGGAAGGGGGGAAGATACGCAGTATTTT. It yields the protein CASSYSLAGRGEDTQYF.

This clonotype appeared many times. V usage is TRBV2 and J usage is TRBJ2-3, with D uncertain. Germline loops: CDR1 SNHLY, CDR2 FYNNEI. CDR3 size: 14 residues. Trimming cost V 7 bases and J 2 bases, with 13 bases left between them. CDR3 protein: CASNHRQATDTQYF. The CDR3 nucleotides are TGTGCCAGCAACCACCGCCAAGCCACAGATACGCAGTATTTT.

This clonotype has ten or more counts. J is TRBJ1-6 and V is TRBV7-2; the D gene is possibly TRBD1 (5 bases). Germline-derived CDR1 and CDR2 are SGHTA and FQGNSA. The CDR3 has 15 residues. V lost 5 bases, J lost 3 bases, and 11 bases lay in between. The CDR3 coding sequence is TGTGCCAGCAGCCTCCGGGACGGCTATAATTCACCCCTCCACTTT. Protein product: CASSLRDGYNSPLHF.

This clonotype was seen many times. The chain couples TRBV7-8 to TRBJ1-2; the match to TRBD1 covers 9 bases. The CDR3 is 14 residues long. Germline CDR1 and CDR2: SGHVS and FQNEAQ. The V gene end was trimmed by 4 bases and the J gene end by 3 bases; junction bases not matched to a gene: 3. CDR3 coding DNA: TGTGCCAGCAGCTGGACAGGGGAGGACTATGGCTACACCTTC. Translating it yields CASSWTGEDYGYTF. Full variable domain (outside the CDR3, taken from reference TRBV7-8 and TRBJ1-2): GAGVSQSPRYKVAKRGQDVALRCDPISGHVSLFWYQQALGQGPEFLTYFQNEAQLDKSGLPSDRFFAERPEGSVSTLKIQRTQQEDSAVYLCASSWTGEDYGYTFGSGTRLTVV.

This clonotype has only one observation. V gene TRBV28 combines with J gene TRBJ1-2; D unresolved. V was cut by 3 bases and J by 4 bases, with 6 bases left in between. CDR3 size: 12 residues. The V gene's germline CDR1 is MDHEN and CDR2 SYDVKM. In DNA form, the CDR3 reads TGTGCCAGCAGTTTGTCGACCTATGGCTACACCTTC. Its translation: CASSLSTYGYTF.

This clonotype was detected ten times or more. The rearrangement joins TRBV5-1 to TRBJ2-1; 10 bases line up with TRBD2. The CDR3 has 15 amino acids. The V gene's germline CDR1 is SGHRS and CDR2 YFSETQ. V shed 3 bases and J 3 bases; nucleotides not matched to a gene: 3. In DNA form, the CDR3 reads TGCGCCAGCAGCTCGACTAGCGGGCGCTACAATGAGCAGTTCTTC. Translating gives CASSSTSGRYNEQFF. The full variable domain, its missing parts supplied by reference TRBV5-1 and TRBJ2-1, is KAGVTQTPRYLIKTRGQQVTLSCSPISGHRSVSWYQQTPGQGLQFLFEYFSETQRNKGNFPGRFSGRQFSNSRSEMNVSTLELGDSALYLCASSSTSGRYNEQFFGPGTRLTVL.

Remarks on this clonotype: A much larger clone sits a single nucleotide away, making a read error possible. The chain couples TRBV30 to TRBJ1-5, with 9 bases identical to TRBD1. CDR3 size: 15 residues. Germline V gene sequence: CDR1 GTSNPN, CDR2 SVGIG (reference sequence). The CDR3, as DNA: TGTGTCTGGAGTGGCGGGACAGGGAACCATCAGCCCCAGCATTTT. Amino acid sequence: CVWSGGTGNHQPQHF.

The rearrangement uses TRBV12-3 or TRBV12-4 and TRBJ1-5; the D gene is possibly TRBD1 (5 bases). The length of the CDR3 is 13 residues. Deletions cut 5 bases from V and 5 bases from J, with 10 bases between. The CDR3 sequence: CASSGGYDQPQHF. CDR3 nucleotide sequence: TGTGCCAGCAGTGGGGGGTATGATCAGCCCCAGCATTTT.

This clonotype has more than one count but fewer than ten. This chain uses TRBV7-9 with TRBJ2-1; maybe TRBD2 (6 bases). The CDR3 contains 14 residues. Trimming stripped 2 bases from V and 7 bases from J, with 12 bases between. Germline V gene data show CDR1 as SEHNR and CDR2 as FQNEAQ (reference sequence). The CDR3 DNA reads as TGTGCCAGCAGCTTAACGGGAGTGGGTAATGAGCAGTTCTTC. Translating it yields CASSLTGVGNEQFF.

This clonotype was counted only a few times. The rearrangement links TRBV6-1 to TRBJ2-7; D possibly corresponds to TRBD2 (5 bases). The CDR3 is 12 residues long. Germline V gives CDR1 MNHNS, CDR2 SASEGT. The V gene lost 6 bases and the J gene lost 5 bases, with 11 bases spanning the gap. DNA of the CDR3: TGTGCCAGCAGATGCACGGGAAACGAGCAGTACTTC. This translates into CASRCTGNEQYF.